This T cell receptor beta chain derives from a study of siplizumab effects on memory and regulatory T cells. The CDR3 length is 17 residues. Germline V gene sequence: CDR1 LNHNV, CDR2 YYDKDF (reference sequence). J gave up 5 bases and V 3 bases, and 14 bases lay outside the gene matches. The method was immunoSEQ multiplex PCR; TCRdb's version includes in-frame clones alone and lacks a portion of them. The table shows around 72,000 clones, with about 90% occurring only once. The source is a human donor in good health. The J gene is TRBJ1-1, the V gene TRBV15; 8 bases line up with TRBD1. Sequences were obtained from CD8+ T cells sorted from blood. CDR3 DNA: TGTGCCACCAGCAGTCAAGGGCCAGGGGGCTTGGAAACTGAAGCTTTCTTT. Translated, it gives CATSSQGPGGLETEAFF.